This is a list of T cell receptor beta chains from one sample in a study of naive and memory T cell subsets. TCRdb reanalysed the UMI-ligation and nested PCR reads using MiXCR and keeps one entry per CDR3 protein. The data hold fewer than 20,000 distinct CDR3 sequences, with roughly 9% observed a single time. Sequencing used skin, obtained from a tuberculin skin test site. Receptors were obtained from an adult in good health. The CDR3 runs from the conserved cysteine through the conserved F or W. Fields, in order: CDR3 protein, CDR3 DNA, V gene, clone size, J gene, D gene. D genes are given only for firm matches. Some rows have no size entry. The others give once, few or many, or a class for an expanded clone.

CDR3: CASSQEFRHEGSYEQYF
DNA: TGTGCCAGCAGCCAAGAATTCAGACACGAGGGCTCCTACGAGCAGTACTTC
V: TRBV3-1
size: medium-sized
J: TRBJ2-7
D: NA

CDR3: CASSQDLFFYSTDTQYF
DNA: TGCGCCAGCAGCCAAGATCTATTTTTCTATAGCACAGATACGCAGTATTTT
V: TRBV4-3
size: many
J: TRBJ2-3
D: NA

CDR3: CATRSGVPYNEQFF
DNA: TGTGCCACCAGGAGCGGGGTACCCTACAATGAGCAGTTCTTC
V: TRBV15
size: many
J: TRBJ2-1
D: TRBD2

CDR3: CASSHSLAWEDTGELFF
DNA: TGCGCCAGCAGCCATTCTCTAGCCTGGGAGGACACCGGGGAGCTGTTTTTT
V: TRBV4-3
size: many
J: TRBJ2-2
D: NA

CDR3: CAIAQFYEQYF
DNA: TGTGCCATCGCGCAATTCTACGAGCAGTACTTC
V: TRBV2
size: many
J: TRBJ2-7
D: NA

CDR3: CASSLGKGGQVISEQFF
DNA: TGCGCCAGCAGCCTGGGGAAGGGGGGACAGGTAATCAGTGAGCAGTTCTTC
V: TRBV5-1
size: many
J: TRBJ2-1
D: TRBD1

CDR3: CSARTYKGRGDPDTQYF
DNA: TGCAGTGCTAGGACCTACAAGGGACGGGGGGACCCAGATACGCAGTATTTT
V: TRBV20-1
size: many
J: TRBJ2-3
D: TRBD2

CDR3: CASIHGGGSATEAFF
DNA: TGTGCCAGCATCCATGGGGGCGGGTCGGCCACTGAAGCTTTCTTT
V: TRBV2
size: many
J: TRBJ1-1
D: NA

CDR3: CASSYDRVYNEQFF
DNA: TGCGCCAGCAGCTACGACAGAGTCTACAATGAGCAGTTCTTC
V: TRBV4-3
size: few
J: TRBJ2-1
D: NA

CDR3: CASSKWDYQENTEAFF
DNA: TGTGCCAGCAGCAAATGGGATTACCAGGAGAACACTGAAGCTTTCTTT
V: TRBV21-1
size: few
J: TRBJ1-1
D: NA

CDR3: CASSYDRDYEQYF
DNA: TGTGCCAGCAGTTATGACAGGGACTACGAGCAGTACTTC
V: TRBV6-5
size: few
J: TRBJ2-7
D: TRBD1

CDR3: CASSLRSFQETQYF
DNA: TGTGCCAGCAGCTTGCGATCTTTCCAAGAGACCCAGTACTTC
V: TRBV5-5
size: NA
J: TRBJ2-5
D: NA

CDR3: CASSPTGFTDTQYF
DNA: TGTGCCAGCTCACCAACCGGGTTCACAGATACGCAGTATTTT
V: TRBV18
size: few
J: TRBJ2-3
D: NA

CDR3: CASSSSGGACTDTQYF
DNA: TGTGCCAGCAGCTCCAGCGGGGGGGCTTGCACAGATACGCAGTATTTT
V: TRBV9
size: many
J: TRBJ2-3
D: TRBD2

CDR3: CASSALGTNTEAFF
DNA: TGTGCCAGCAGTGCCCTGGGAACGAACACTGAAGCTTTCTTT
V: TRBV27
size: few
J: TRBJ1-1
D: NA

CDR3: CSALRYRTQETQYF
DNA: TGCAGCGCACTACGTTACAGGACGCAAGAGACCCAGTACTTC
V: TRBV29-1
size: medium-sized
J: TRBJ2-5
D: NA

CDR3: CSVSYSETQYF
DNA: TGCAGCGTGTCCTATTCTGAGACCCAGTACTTC
V: TRBV29-1
size: many
J: TRBJ2-5
D: NA

CDR3: CASSPDRAGTGELFF
DNA: TGTGCCAGCAGTCCGGACAGGGCGGGCACCGGGGAGCTGTTTTTT
V: TRBV6-5
size: many
J: TRBJ2-2
D: TRBD1

CDR3: CASSQGTSSYEQYF
DNA: TGTGCCAGCAGCCAAGGGACTAGTAGCTACGAGCAGTACTTC
V: TRBV16
size: many
J: TRBJ2-7
D: TRBD2

CDR3: CATSPGHNQPQHF
DNA: TGTGCCACCAGCCCCGGACACAATCAGCCCCAGCATTTT
V: TRBV24-1
size: many
J: TRBJ1-5
D: NA

CDR3: CAIRERGALSAGELFF
DNA: TGTGCCATTCGGGAGCGGGGGGCCCTCAGCGCCGGGGAGCTGTTTTTT
V: TRBV12-3/TRBV12-4
size: few
J: TRBJ2-2
D: TRBD2

CDR3: CSVDGGDESGYEQYF
DNA: TGCAGCGTCGATGGGGGGGATGAGTCTGGATACGAGCAGTACTTC
V: TRBV29-1
size: many
J: TRBJ2-7
D: TRBD2

CDR3: CASSQNRDGYTF
DNA: TGTGCCAGCAGCCAAAACAGGGACGGCTACACCTTC
V: TRBV7-2
size: NA
J: TRBJ1-2
D: NA

CDR3: CASSVIDEQYF
DNA: TGTGCCAGCAGTGTGATCGACGAGCAGTACTTC
V: TRBV25-1
size: medium-sized
J: TRBJ2-7
D: NA

CDR3: CASSLHAGAGGNQPQHF
DNA: TGTGCCAGCAGCTTACATGCAGGGGCCGGAGGCAATCAGCCCCAGCATTTT
V: TRBV7-2
size: NA
J: TRBJ1-5
D: NA

CDR3: CASSLDSGVAAFF
DNA: TGTGCCAGCAGCTTAGATTCGGGGGTTGCAGCTTTCTTT
V: TRBV11-2
size: medium-sized
J: TRBJ1-1
D: NA

CDR3: CASSLGTVGDQPQHF
DNA: TGTGCCAGCAGTTTAGGGACAGTTGGGGATCAGCCCCAGCATTTT
V: TRBV12-3/TRBV12-4
size: many
J: TRBJ1-5
D: NA

CDR3: CASSHEISGNTIYF
DNA: TGTGCCAGCAGCCATGAAATCTCTGGAAACACCATATATTTT
V: TRBV7-2
size: few
J: TRBJ1-3
D: NA

CDR3: CASKPGQPLAGTDTQYF
DNA: TGTGCCAGCAAACCGGGACAGCCCTTGGCAGGCACAGATACGCAGTATTTT
V: TRBV5-4
size: NA
J: TRBJ2-3
D: TRBD1

CDR3: CASSFLGAGELFF
DNA: TGTGCCAGCAGCTTTCTGGGGGCCGGGGAGCTGTTTTTT
V: TRBV7-3
size: few
J: TRBJ2-2
D: NA

CDR3: CASSFLLRSYGYTF
DNA: TGTGCCAGCAGCTTCTTGCTGAGGAGCTATGGCTACACCTTC
V: TRBV13
size: few
J: TRBJ1-2
D: NA

CDR3: CASSLWSSREHYF
DNA: TGTGCCAGCAGTTTGTGGTCGTCGCGGGAGCATTACTTC
V: TRBV28
size: many
J: TRBJ2-7
D: TRBD2

CDR3: CASSQKAGFTDTQYF
DNA: TGCGCCAGCAGCCAAAAAGCAGGATTCACAGATACGCAGTATTTT
V: TRBV4-3
size: many
J: TRBJ2-3
D: NA

CDR3: CASSLGQGLNEQFF
DNA: TGCGCCAGCAGCTTGGGACAGGGTCTGAATGAGCAGTTCTTC
V: TRBV5-1
size: medium-sized
J: TRBJ2-1
D: TRBD1

CDR3: CASSLTGADQPQHF
DNA: TGTGCCAGCAGTTTGACGGGGGCGGATCAGCCCCAGCATTTT
V: TRBV27
size: few
J: TRBJ1-5
D: NA

CDR3: CASSIGVTDTQYF
DNA: TGTGCCAGTAGTATAGGGGTGACGGATACGCAGTATTTT
V: TRBV19
size: many
J: TRBJ2-3
D: NA

CDR3: CATRRGTDQPQHF
DNA: TGTGCCACCAGACGGGGAACGGATCAGCCCCAGCATTTT
V: TRBV10-3
size: few
J: TRBJ1-5
D: NA

CDR3: CASSRGLGSPLHF
DNA: TGTGCCAGCAGTAGGGGCCTGGGTTCACCCCTCCACTTT
V: TRBV6-5
size: many
J: TRBJ1-6
D: NA

CDR3: CATSAEQGGQPQHF
DNA: TGTGCCACCAGTGCGGAACAGGGTGGTCAGCCCCAGCATTTT
V: TRBV24-1
size: NA
J: TRBJ1-5
D: NA

CDR3: CASSFDRTEAFF
DNA: TGTGCCAGCAGTTTCGACCGCACTGAAGCTTTCTTT
V: TRBV12-3/TRBV12-4
size: many
J: TRBJ1-1
D: NA

CDR3: CASSYPDYEQYF
DNA: TGTGCCAGCAGTTACCCAGACTACGAGCAGTACTTC
V: TRBV6-2/TRBV6-3
size: medium-sized
J: TRBJ2-7
D: NA

CDR3: CASSQPGLRKDEQYF
DNA: TGCGCCAGCAGCCAGCCGGGACTTAGGAAGGACGAGCAGTACTTC
V: TRBV4-1
size: few
J: TRBJ2-7
D: NA

CDR3: CASSPLLGTEAFF
DNA: TGCGCCAGCAGCCCCCTACTTGGCACTGAAGCTTTCTTT
V: TRBV4-1
size: NA
J: TRBJ1-1
D: NA

CDR3: CASSAGGASYNEQFF
DNA: TGTGCCAGCAGCGCTGGGGGCGCCTCCTACAATGAGCAGTTCTTC
V: TRBV7-2
size: NA
J: TRBJ2-1
D: NA

CDR3: CAWSVSSPLDNEQFF
DNA: TGTGCCTGGAGCGTGTCCTCCCCCCTCGACAATGAGCAGTTCTTC
V: TRBV30
size: NA
J: TRBJ2-1
D: NA

CDR3: CASSQGFSGANVLTF
DNA: TGTGCCAGCAGCCAGGGGTTCTCTGGGGCCAACGTCCTGACTTTC
V: TRBV6-5
size: few
J: TRBJ2-6
D: NA

CDR3: CASSDYQGYSYYEQYF
DNA: TGTGCCAGCAGTGATTATCAGGGGTACTCCTACTACGAGCAGTACTTC
V: TRBV2
size: few
J: TRBJ2-7
D: NA

CDR3: CASSQVTGATQYF
DNA: TGTGCCAGCAGCCAAGTGACAGGGGCTACGCAGTATTTT
V: TRBV14
size: many
J: TRBJ2-3
D: TRBD1

CDR3: CATSDSSGRVDEQFF
DNA: TGTGCCACCAGTGATTCCTCAGGGCGGGTCGATGAGCAGTTCTTC
V: TRBV24-1
size: NA
J: TRBJ2-1
D: NA

CDR3: CAWTLSGGDTQYF
DNA: TGTGCCTGGACCCTTAGTGGGGGAGATACGCAGTATTTT
V: TRBV30
size: NA
J: TRBJ2-3
D: NA

CDR3: CASSLRGGQETQYF
DNA: TGCGCCAGCAGCTTGAGGGGGGGGCAAGAGACCCAGTACTTC
V: TRBV5-1
size: many
J: TRBJ2-5
D: NA

CDR3: CASSITDYNEQFF
DNA: TGTGCCAGTAGTATAACAGATTACAATGAGCAGTTCTTC
V: TRBV19
size: few
J: TRBJ2-1
D: NA